These T cell receptor beta chains were read from a single sample in a study of shared clonotypes between healthy human individuals. Sequenced by immunoSEQ multiplex PCR; TCRdb stores in-frame clones only, minus some. The sample carries over 1.4 million clones, roughly 97% recorded once. Sequenced material: naive CD4+ T cells sorted from blood. Every receptor here comes from a man in his thirties or forties in good health. The CDR3 runs from the conserved cysteine through the conserved F or W. D genes are given only for firm matches. Part of the rows lack a size; the others show once, few, many or a class for expanded clones.

j_call	d_call	v_call	clone_size	cdr3_nt	cdr3_aa
TRBJ2-5	TRBD2	TRBV11-2	NA	TGTGCCAGCAGCCCAGCGGGAGGGCGATGGGAGACCCAGTACTTC	CASSPAGGRWETQYF
TRBJ2-1	NA	TRBV19	NA	TGTGCCAGTAGTTGGGGTAATAGTATTACGAACAATGAGCAGTTCTTC	CASSWGNSITNNEQFF
TRBJ1-4	TRBD1	TRBV5-6	NA	TGTGCCAGCAGCTCCTGGACGGGACAGGGGCTGTTAAGGGGTGAAAAACTGTTTTTT	CASSSWTGQGLLRGEKLFF
TRBJ2-2	NA	TRBV10-1	NA	TGCGCCAGCAGTACCAGGGCGAACACCGGGGAGCTGTTTTTT	CASSTRANTGELFF
TRBJ2-1	NA	TRBV5-4	NA	TGTGCCAGCAGCAGACCCCGGGACCATCCAGGCAATGAGCAGTTCTTC	CASSRPRDHPGNEQFF
TRBJ1-2	NA	TRBV30	NA	TGTGCCTGGGCCAGGGACACGGGTTGGGGTGGCTACACCTTC	CAWARDTGWGGYTF
TRBJ2-5	TRBD2	TRBV19	NA	TGTGCCAGTAGTATTGATAGCGGGAGTATGGAGACCCAGTACTTC	CASSIDSGSMETQYF
TRBJ2-3	TRBD2	TRBV5-1	once	TGCGCCAGCAGTTCGGGACTAGCGGGCACAGATACGCAGTATTTT	CASSSGLAGTDTQYF
TRBJ2-1	NA	TRBV11-2	NA	TGTGCCAGCAGTAACGCAAGGGGTGAGCAGTTCTTC	CASSNARGEQFF
TRBJ1-3	NA	TRBV9	NA	TGTGCCAGCAGCCTTCTGGGACCTTCAGCGTCCGGAAACACCATATATTTT	CASSLLGPSASGNTIYF
TRBJ1-2	NA	TRBV7-6	NA	TGTGCCAGCAGCTTAGTGGCAGGGACCTATGGCTACACCTTC	CASSLVAGTYGYTF
TRBJ1-4	NA	TRBV15	NA	TGTGCCACCCGCACCACCTGGGTTGAAAAACTGTTTTTT	CATRTTWVEKLFF
TRBJ1-2	NA	TRBV2	NA	TGTGCCAGCAGGGGCCACGCGGTGGACTATGGCTACACCTTC	CASRGHAVDYGYTF
TRBJ2-7	TRBD2	TRBV18	NA	TGTGCCAGCTCATCCCTAGCGGGAGCCCACGAGCAGTACTTC	CASSSLAGAHEQYF
TRBJ2-7	TRBD1	TRBV18	NA	TGTGCCAGCTCACCACCAGCAGGGGGCGCATCCCACGAGCAGTACTTC	CASSPPAGGASHEQYF
TRBJ2-7	NA	TRBV5-1	NA	TGCGCCAGCAGCCACCCCAGGGGACGGGGAGGGGACGCACTCTACGAGCAGTACTTC	CASSHPRGRGGDALYEQYF
TRBJ2-7	NA	TRBV2	NA	TGTGCCAGCAGTGAACGGGGCAGCTCCTACGAGCAGTACTTC	CASSERGSSYEQYF
TRBJ1-5	TRBD1	TRBV30	NA	TGTGCCTGGAGCCCCAGGGGGACAGGGGGCGATCAGCCCCAGCATTTT	CAWSPRGTGGDQPQHF
TRBJ2-2	TRBD2	TRBV7-8	NA	TGTGCCAGCAGTCGCAGAGCGGGAGAGACCACCGGGGAGCTGTTTTTT	CASSRRAGETTGELFF
TRBJ2-7	NA	TRBV28	NA	TGTGCCAGCTCGAGGGGGGGATACGAGCAGTACTTC	CASSRGGYEQYF
TRBJ2-5	NA	TRBV5-1	NA	TGCGCCAGCAGCTGGATGACATCGTACCAAGAGACCCAGTACTTC	CASSWMTSYQETQYF
TRBJ2-3	NA	TRBV5-1	NA	TGCGCCAGCAGCTCTTCAGATACGCAGTATTTT	CASSSSDTQYF
TRBJ2-7	TRBD2	TRBV10-1	NA	TGCGCCAGCAGTAAGACTAGCTCCCACGAGCAGTACTTC	CASSKTSSHEQYF
TRBJ2-2	NA	TRBV7-7	NA	TGTGCTAGCAGCTTCTCTTTAGCCTCCGGGGAGCTGTTTTTT	CASSFSLASGELFF
TRBJ2-1	NA	TRBV18	NA	TGTGCCAGCTCACACCCGGACAGTTACAATGAGCAGTTCTTC	CASSHPDSYNEQFF
TRBJ2-5	TRBD2	TRBV5-5	NA	TGTGCCAGCAGCTTTCTAGCGGGGCAGAGAGAGGGGACCCAGTACTTC	CASSFLAGQREGTQYF
TRBJ2-2	TRBD2	TRBV9	NA	TGTGCCAGCAGCGTAAGCGGGAGGGCCGCGACCGGGGAGCTGTTTTTT	CASSVSGRAATGELFF
TRBJ2-3	TRBD2	TRBV18	NA	TGTGCCAGCTCACCACAAGCGGGAGGGAGCACAGATACGCAGTATTTT	CASSPQAGGSTDTQYF
TRBJ2-2	NA	TRBV7-9	NA	TGTGCCAGCAGCCCCGGTGGGTCTAGCTTAAACACCGGGGAGCTGTTTTTT	CASSPGGSSLNTGELFF
TRBJ2-2	TRBD1	TRBV7-9	NA	TGTGCCAGCAGCTTTCGACAGGGGGCGAACACCGGGGAGCTGTTTTTT	CASSFRQGANTGELFF
TRBJ2-3	NA	TRBV30	NA	TGTGCCTGGAGAGTAGTAGGAACAGATACGCAGTATTTT	CAWRVVGTDTQYF
TRBJ2-5	NA	TRBV20-1	NA	TGCAGTGGAGCCCAAGAGACCCAGTACTTC	CSGAQETQYF
TRBJ2-7	NA	TRBV28	NA	TGTGCCAGCAGTTTACGGGGGCGCGGTAGCTACGAGCAGTACTTC	CASSLRGRGSYEQYF
TRBJ2-1	NA	TRBV4-3	NA	TGCGCCAGCAGGAGGGGATTGGATGTCAATGAGCAGTTCTTC	CASRRGLDVNEQFF
TRBJ2-2	NA	TRBV19	NA	TGTGCCAGTAGTATGTGGGGGTTTAGCACCGGGGAGCTGTTTTTT	CASSMWGFSTGELFF
TRBJ2-7	NA	TRBV20-1	NA	TGCAGTGCAGGGAGCTCCTACGAGCAGTACTTC	CSAGSSYEQYF
TRBJ2-7	NA	TRBV7-9	NA	TGTGCCAGCAGCCCCCCTAATGAGCCAAACTACGAGCAGTACTTC	CASSPPNEPNYEQYF
TRBJ1-5	NA	TRBV30	NA	TGTGCCTGGGGGCCCTTAGGTCAGCCCCAGCATTTT	CAWGPLGQPQHF
TRBJ1-5	NA	TRBV10-2	NA	TGCGCCAGCAGCCCGGACATAAATCAGCCCCAGCATTTT	CASSPDINQPQHF
TRBJ2-7	TRBD1	TRBV13	NA	TGTGCCAGCAGCCCGACAGGGGGCATGTACGAGCAGTACTTC	CASSPTGGMYEQYF
TRBJ2-7	NA	TRBV29-1	NA	TGCAGCGTCAGGGATATCTACGAGCAGTACTTC	CSVRDIYEQYF
TRBJ2-7	NA	TRBV21-1	NA	TGTGCCAGCAGCAAAGATCACCATAGACGGAAGGCCAAGCGGGCGAGGTACGAGCAGTACTTC	CASSKDHHRRKAKRARYEQYF
TRBJ1-4	TRBD1	TRBV7-6	NA	TGTGCCAGCAGCCAGGGACAGGTTGCGAAAAAACTGTTTTTT	CASSQGQVAKKLFF
TRBJ2-3	NA	TRBV7-9	NA	TGTGCCAGCAGCTTAGCGAGCACAGATACGCAGTATTTT	CASSLASTDTQYF
TRBJ1-5	NA	TRBV7-8	NA	TGTGCCAGCAGCTTTGGGCTAAATAATCAGCCCCAGCATTTT	CASSFGLNNQPQHF
TRBJ2-2	NA	TRBV4-3	NA	TGCGCCAGCAGCCAGAGCACGGGTGTGTCCACCGGGGAGCTGTTTTTT	CASSQSTGVSTGELFF
TRBJ2-3	TRBD2	TRBV5-1	NA	TGCGCCAGCACAACTAGCGGGGTTAGCACAGATACGCAGTATTTT	CASTTSGVSTDTQYF
TRBJ1-1	NA	TRBV25-1	NA	TGTGCCAGCAGTGAATTCGGCGGTGTAGCCATGAACACTGAAGCTTTCTTT	CASSEFGGVAMNTEAFF
TRBJ2-1	TRBD2	TRBV19	NA	TGTGCCAGTAGTGCCTCCGGGACTAGCGGAACTGGGGTTATATACAATGAGCAGTTCTTC	CASSASGTSGTGVIYNEQFF
TRBJ1-1	NA	TRBV25-1	NA	TGTGCCAGCAGTGAATCAGCGACGGTGAACACTGAAGCTTTCTTT	CASSESATVNTEAFF
TRBJ1-2	NA	TRBV10-3	NA	TGTGCCATCAGTGAGAGGGGGAATGGCTACACCTTC	CAISERGNGYTF
TRBJ2-1	NA	TRBV9	NA	TGTGCCAGCAGCTCTAGTACTGGAAGCCCCTCCAATGAGCAGTTCTTC	CASSSSTGSPSNEQFF
TRBJ2-7	TRBD1	TRBV7-9	few	TGTGCCAGCAGTCCCCCCGACAGGGGGCTTTTTGAGCAGTACTTC	CASSPPDRGLFEQYF
TRBJ2-5	TRBD1	TRBV28	once	TGTGCCAGCAGTAGGTGGCAGGGGGCTCGGGAGACCCAGTACTTC	CASSRWQGARETQYF
TRBJ2-2	NA	TRBV29-1	NA	TGCAGCGTAGCCAAAACAGGGTTAGGGGAGCTGTTTTTT	CSVAKTGLGELFF
TRBJ2-1	NA	TRBV2	NA	TGTGCCAGCACCCGACTAGTTTGGGATGAGCAGTTCTTC	CASTRLVWDEQFF
TRBJ2-6	NA	TRBV11-2	NA	TGTGCCAGCAGCTGGCACAGGGCTGGGGCCAACGTCCTGACTTTC	CASSWHRAGANVLTF